This T cell receptor (beta chain) was profiled in a study of T cells expressing NK-cell markers. Each CDR3 protein gets one entry in TCRdb, which reprocessed the 5' RACE reads and gives no DNA. This sample carries about 460,000 distinct CDR3 sequences, with more than 1.4% going to the ten biggest clones. This CDR3 is 17 amino acids long. Germline V gene sequence: CDR1 SGHRS, CDR2 YFSETQ. The sequence was collected from a woman aged 50 to 65 in good health. Sequencing used blood T cells: a sorted CD56 or NKG2C T cell subset, CD4+ or CD8+ T cells, or bulk PBMC T cells (not recorded which). This chain uses TRBV5-1 with TRBJ2-3; TCRdb gives TRBD2 as the D gene, but with no DNA this cannot be confirmed. The chain's CDR3 is CASRDGLAGTLGDTQYF.